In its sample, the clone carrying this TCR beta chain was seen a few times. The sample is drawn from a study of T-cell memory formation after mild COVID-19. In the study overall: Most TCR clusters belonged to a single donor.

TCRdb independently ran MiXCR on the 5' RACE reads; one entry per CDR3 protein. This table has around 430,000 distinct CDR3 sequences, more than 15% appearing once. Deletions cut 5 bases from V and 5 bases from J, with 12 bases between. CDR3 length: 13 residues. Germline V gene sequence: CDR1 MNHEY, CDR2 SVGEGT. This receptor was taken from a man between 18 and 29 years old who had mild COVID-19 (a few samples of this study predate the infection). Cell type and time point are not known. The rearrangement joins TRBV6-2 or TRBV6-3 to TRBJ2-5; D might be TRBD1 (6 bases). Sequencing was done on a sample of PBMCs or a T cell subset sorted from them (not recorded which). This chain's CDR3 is CASSQQGPETQYF. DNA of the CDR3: TGTGCCAGCAGTCAACAGGGCCCGGAGACCCAGTACTTC.